A selection of T cell receptor beta chains follows, all from one sample in a study of blood T cell repertoires in COVID-19. Only in-frame clones appear in the TCRdb table, and some are missing; sequencing was by immunoSEQ multiplex PCR. The data hold about 400,000 clones, with nearly 90% observed a single time. The sequenced sample consisted of PBMCs or T cells enriched from blood (not recorded which). These receptors were taken from a woman aged 25 to 39 who had recovered from COVID-19. Each CDR3 is given with its conserved first and last residue. The D gene is left open where the match is weak. Only part of the rows carry a size: once, few, many, or a class if the clone is expanded.

V gene: TRBV10-3
clone size: NA
D gene: TRBD2
J gene: TRBJ2-2
CDR3 DNA: TGTGCCATCGGGGGGGGTACACTTTACACCGGGGAGCTGTTTTTT
CDR3 protein: CAIGGGTLYTGELFF

V gene: TRBV5-1
clone size: NA
D gene: TRBD1
J gene: TRBJ1-1
CDR3 DNA: TGCGCCAGCAGCCCGACAGGGGGCAGTCCTGAAGCTTTCTTT
CDR3 protein: CASSPTGGSPEAFF

V gene: TRBV18
clone size: NA
D gene: NA
J gene: TRBJ2-5
CDR3 DNA: TGTGCCAGCTCACCTCAGGGACGGGGGGAGACCCAGTACTTC
CDR3 protein: CASSPQGRGETQYF

V gene: TRBV12-3/TRBV12-4
clone size: NA
D gene: NA
J gene: TRBJ2-1
CDR3 DNA: TGTGCCAGCAGACACCCGGTGAGGAATGAGCAGTTCTTC
CDR3 protein: CASRHPVRNEQFF

V gene: TRBV2
clone size: few
D gene: NA
J gene: TRBJ1-5
CDR3 DNA: TGTGCCAGCAAATGGGGCAGTTTCACCAATCAGCCCCAGCATTTT
CDR3 protein: CASKWGSFTNQPQHF

V gene: TRBV29-1
clone size: once
D gene: NA
J gene: TRBJ2-5
CDR3 DNA: TGCAGCGTCGATTCTAGACTAACAGAGACCCAGTACTTC
CDR3 protein: CSVDSRLTETQYF

V gene: TRBV6-5
clone size: NA
D gene: TRBD2
J gene: TRBJ2-7
CDR3 DNA: TGTGCCAGCAGTTTGGGACTAGCGGGCTACGAGCAGTACTTC
CDR3 protein: CASSLGLAGYEQYF

V gene: TRBV19
clone size: NA
D gene: NA
J gene: TRBJ1-1
CDR3 DNA: TGTGCCAGTAGTATCGTCGGGTTGGCACAGGACACTGAAGCTTTCTTT
CDR3 protein: CASSIVGLAQDTEAFF

V gene: TRBV12-5
clone size: NA
D gene: NA
J gene: TRBJ1-3
CDR3 DNA: TGTGCTAGTGGCTCGGGTCCCGGAAACACCATATATTTT
CDR3 protein: CASGSGPGNTIYF

V gene: TRBV28
clone size: NA
D gene: NA
J gene: TRBJ1-3
CDR3 DNA: TGTGCCCCTTTGAAGGGGGTCACCATATATTTT
CDR3 protein: CAPLKGVTIYF

V gene: TRBV3-1/TRBV3-2
clone size: once
D gene: TRBD1
J gene: TRBJ2-7
CDR3 DNA: TGTGCCAGCAGCAAACAGGGGGCAGAGCAGTACTTC
CDR3 protein: CASSKQGAEQYF

V gene: TRBV6-1
clone size: once
D gene: NA
J gene: TRBJ1-2
CDR3 DNA: TGTGCCAGCAGTGAAGTGTTTAGGACAGCCGCCTGGCAGTACGGCTACACCTTC
CDR3 protein: CASSEVFRTAAWQYGYTF

V gene: TRBV28
clone size: few
D gene: TRBD1
J gene: TRBJ1-2
CDR3 DNA: TGTGCCAGCAGTACTTTGGGGCAGGGGGTCTCTAACTATGGCTACACCTTC
CDR3 protein: CASSTLGQGVSNYGYTF

V gene: TRBV28
clone size: NA
D gene: NA
J gene: TRBJ2-2
CDR3 DNA: TGTGCCAGCAGTTTATCCCTCGGAGGGGCCGGGGAGCTGTTTTTT
CDR3 protein: CASSLSLGGAGELFF

V gene: TRBV6-5
clone size: NA
D gene: NA
J gene: TRBJ2-7
CDR3 DNA: TGTGCCAGCAGGCGCAGGGGGGTGGGCTATTTCGAGCAGTACTTC
CDR3 protein: CASRRRGVGYFEQYF

V gene: TRBV29-1
clone size: NA
D gene: NA
J gene: TRBJ1-2
CDR3 DNA: TGCAGCGCCGAATCCCGACACACGAACTATGGCTACACCTTC
CDR3 protein: CSAESRHTNYGYTF

V gene: TRBV2
clone size: once
D gene: TRBD2
J gene: TRBJ2-3
CDR3 DNA: TGTGCCAGTCTGCGGGAGATGCTACCAGATACGCAGTATTTT
CDR3 protein: CASLREMLPDTQYF

V gene: TRBV5-1
clone size: NA
D gene: TRBD2
J gene: TRBJ2-2
CDR3 DNA: TGCGCCAGCAGCTTGGTTCGAGCGGGGGTCACGAACACCGGGGAGCTGTTTTTT
CDR3 protein: CASSLVRAGVTNTGELFF

V gene: TRBV5-4
clone size: NA
D gene: NA
J gene: TRBJ2-7
CDR3 DNA: TGTGCCAGCAGCCTCCAGGGGAGCTCCTACGAGCAGTACTTC
CDR3 protein: CASSLQGSSYEQYF

V gene: TRBV30
clone size: NA
D gene: NA
J gene: TRBJ2-7
CDR3 DNA: TGTGCCTGGAGTCACGGGTACGAGCAGTACTTC
CDR3 protein: CAWSHGYEQYF

V gene: TRBV13
clone size: NA
D gene: NA
J gene: TRBJ2-1
CDR3 DNA: TGTGCCAGCAGCTTAAGTAGCGCCGCCTTTTACAATGAGCAGTTCTTC
CDR3 protein: CASSLSSAAFYNEQFF

V gene: TRBV5-1
clone size: NA
D gene: TRBD1
J gene: TRBJ1-4
CDR3 DNA: TGCGCCAGCAGCTTGGTCGCAGGGGGAACTAATGAAAAACTGTTTTTT
CDR3 protein: CASSLVAGGTNEKLFF

V gene: TRBV18
clone size: NA
D gene: NA
J gene: TRBJ1-1
CDR3 DNA: TGTGCCAGCTCACAACTCCCCGATCGACAGAATGAAGCTTTCTTT
CDR3 protein: CASSQLPDRQNEAFF

V gene: TRBV27
clone size: once
D gene: TRBD1
J gene: TRBJ1-6
CDR3 DNA: TGTGCCAGCAGTCTTCTCCGGGGACAGGGGAATTCACCCCTCCACTTT
CDR3 protein: CASSLLRGQGNSPLHF

V gene: TRBV5-1
clone size: NA
D gene: TRBD1
J gene: TRBJ1-2
CDR3 DNA: TGCGCCAGCAGCTTTACAGGGGCGTCTAACTATGGCTACACCTTC
CDR3 protein: CASSFTGASNYGYTF

V gene: TRBV12-5
clone size: NA
D gene: TRBD2
J gene: TRBJ2-2
CDR3 DNA: TGTGCTAGTCTCTTAGCGGGAGGCCCCACCGGGGAGCTGTTTTTT
CDR3 protein: CASLLAGGPTGELFF

V gene: TRBV12-3/TRBV12-4
clone size: NA
D gene: TRBD2
J gene: TRBJ2-3
CDR3 DNA: TGTGCCAGCCGAGCGGGGGGGGGAGATACGCAGTATTTT
CDR3 protein: CASRAGGGDTQYF

V gene: TRBV5-6
clone size: NA
D gene: NA
J gene: TRBJ1-5
CDR3 DNA: TGTGCCAGCAGGAGGGGGTTTCATAGCAATCAGCCCCAGCATTTT
CDR3 protein: CASRRGFHSNQPQHF

V gene: TRBV29-1
clone size: NA
D gene: NA
J gene: TRBJ2-7
CDR3 DNA: TGCAGCGTAGTACAGGGTCGCGAGCAGTACTTC
CDR3 protein: CSVVQGREQYF

V gene: TRBV3-1/TRBV3-2
clone size: once
D gene: TRBD2
J gene: TRBJ2-2
CDR3 DNA: TGTGCCAGCAGCCAAGGACTAGCGGGGGGGAACACCGGGGAGCTGTTTTTT
CDR3 protein: CASSQGLAGGNTGELFF

V gene: TRBV10-3
clone size: many
D gene: NA
J gene: TRBJ2-2
CDR3 DNA: TGTGCCATCAGTGAGTCAACACCCGGGACGAACACCGGGGAGCTGTTTTTT
CDR3 protein: CAISESTPGTNTGELFF

V gene: TRBV7-9
clone size: NA
D gene: NA
J gene: TRBJ2-5
CDR3 DNA: TGTGCCAGCAGCCCCGGGAGAGGGGCCACGGAGACCCAGTACTTC
CDR3 protein: CASSPGRGATETQYF

V gene: TRBV29-1
clone size: NA
D gene: TRBD2
J gene: TRBJ2-1
CDR3 DNA: TGCAGCGTTGGTGTTTTGGCTAGCGGAAACAATGAGCAGTTCTTC
CDR3 protein: CSVGVLASGNNEQFF

V gene: TRBV7-9
clone size: NA
D gene: NA
J gene: TRBJ1-1
CDR3 DNA: TGTGCCAGCAGCCCGATTAGTGGTCCGAACACTGAAGCTTTCTTT
CDR3 protein: CASSPISGPNTEAFF

V gene: TRBV12-3/TRBV12-4
clone size: few
D gene: TRBD1
J gene: TRBJ2-7
CDR3 DNA: TGTGCCAGCAGAGGGACAGGGCATTTCGAGCAGTACTTC
CDR3 protein: CASRGTGHFEQYF

V gene: TRBV19
clone size: NA
D gene: NA
J gene: TRBJ1-2
CDR3 DNA: TGTGCCAGTAGTATGGCAGGGGTCTATGGCTACACCTTC
CDR3 protein: CASSMAGVYGYTF

V gene: TRBV5-1
clone size: NA
D gene: NA
J gene: TRBJ2-5
CDR3 DNA: TGCGCCAGCAGCTTGGACAGGGCACGAGGGGAGACCCAGTACTTC
CDR3 protein: CASSLDRARGETQYF

V gene: TRBV19
clone size: few
D gene: NA
J gene: TRBJ1-5
CDR3 DNA: TGTGCCAGTAGTATAGGGCGGGGGCTGAGGGGCAATCAGCCCCAGCATTTT
CDR3 protein: CASSIGRGLRGNQPQHF

V gene: TRBV6-1
clone size: few
D gene: NA
J gene: TRBJ2-7
CDR3 DNA: TGTGCCAGCAGTGAAATAGCGGCGCTCTACGAGCAGTACTTC
CDR3 protein: CASSEIAALYEQYF

V gene: TRBV29-1
clone size: NA
D gene: NA
J gene: TRBJ1-2
CDR3 DNA: TGCAGCGAAGGGGAGGTGTTGGGAGGCTACACCTTC
CDR3 protein: CSEGEVLGGYTF

V gene: TRBV9
clone size: NA
D gene: NA
J gene: TRBJ1-4
CDR3 DNA: TGTGCCAGCAGCGTAGTAGCGACGGGAGGCAAGGGGGAACTGTTTTTT
CDR3 protein: CASSVVATGGKGELFF

V gene: TRBV5-6
clone size: NA
D gene: TRBD2
J gene: TRBJ2-7
CDR3 DNA: TGTGCCAGCAGCTTTGGAGCGGGGGGTATCTACGAGCAGTACTTC
CDR3 protein: CASSFGAGGIYEQYF

V gene: TRBV9
clone size: NA
D gene: NA
J gene: TRBJ1-1
CDR3 DNA: TGTGCCAGCAGCGCCCCCTTGTCAGCTGAAGCTTTCTTT
CDR3 protein: CASSAPLSAEAFF

V gene: TRBV30
clone size: NA
D gene: NA
J gene: TRBJ1-6
CDR3 DNA: TGTGCCTGGAGTGTAGGTCAGGGGCTTAATTCACCCCTCCACTTT
CDR3 protein: CAWSVGQGLNSPLHF

V gene: TRBV27
clone size: NA
D gene: NA
J gene: TRBJ1-2
CDR3 DNA: TGTGCCAGCAGTCCCAACCGGGGGGTCTATGGCTACACCTTC
CDR3 protein: CASSPNRGVYGYTF

V gene: TRBV4-2
clone size: NA
D gene: NA
J gene: TRBJ2-7
CDR3 DNA: TGTGCCAGCAGCCAAGTCATGGCAACGAACAGGGACTACGAGCAGTACTTC
CDR3 protein: CASSQVMATNRDYEQYF

V gene: TRBV27
clone size: NA
D gene: NA
J gene: TRBJ2-3
CDR3 DNA: TGTGCCAGCAGTTTATTCAGGGCCAAAACCAACACAGATACGCAGTATTTT
CDR3 protein: CASSLFRAKTNTDTQYF